Below, 15 T cell receptor beta chains from the same sample are listed, as sequenced in a study of blood T cell repertoires in COVID-19. Sequencing used immunoSEQ multiplex PCR; TCRdb keeps in-frame clones, though not all of them. The sample has some 67,000 clones, just over 90% seen once. Sequencing was done on a sample of peripheral blood. The receptors originated from a woman younger than 35 with acute or convalescent COVID-19.

About this clone itself: Other DNA sequences in the same sample also yield this CDR3. This rearrangement joins TRBV19 to TRBJ2-3; 9 bases agree with TRBD2. Germline-derived CDR1 and CDR2 are LNHDA and SQIVND (reference sequence). The J segment lost 2 bases and the V segment lost 6 bases, leaving 6 bases of the junction unmatched. The CDR3 extends over 15 amino acids. CDR3 DNA sequence: TGTGCCAGTAGGAGGGCGGGAGGGCCCACAGATACGCAGTATTTT. Protein product: CASRRAGGPTDTQYF.

V gene TRBV10-3 combines with J gene TRBJ2-1, with a tentative D call TRBD2 (5 bases). Germline CDR1 and CDR2: ENHRY and SYGVKD. Trimming shortened V by 6 bases and J by 4 bases, and 28 bases separated the two germline ends. This CDR3 comprises 19 residues. CDR3 region: CAISDVEGYPTSPYNEQFF. The CDR3 DNA reads as TGTGCCATCAGCGATGTCGAGGGCTACCCTACGTCGCCTTACAATGAGCAGTTCTTC.

This clone has only one observation. The chain couples TRBV6-5 to TRBJ2-5, with TRBD1 as a possible D gene (6 bases). Looked up from germline, CDR1 is MNHEY and CDR2 is SVGAGI. The CDR3 consists of 13 residues. V was clipped by 2 bases and J by 5 bases, with 9 bases between them. CDR3 sequence: CASSYDRFETQYF. The CDR3 DNA sequence: TGTGCCAGCAGTTACGACAGGTTCGAGACCCAGTACTTC.

The gene calls are TRBV7-8 and TRBJ1-1; TRBD1 matches 9 bases. The J segment lost 4 bases and the V segment lost 5 bases, leaving 2 bases of the junction unmatched. Germline values: CDR1 SGHVS, CDR2 FQNEAQ. The CDR3 covers 13 residues. The CDR3 sequence is CASSQDRGTEAFF. The CDR3 coding sequence is TGTGCCAGCAGCCAGGACAGGGGCACTGAAGCTTTCTTT.

J is TRBJ1-2 and V is TRBV3-1 (or the pseudogene TRBV3-2); TRBD1 is a possible D gene (6 bases). The V end was cut by 4 bases, the J end by 4 bases, with 13 bases between. There are 14 residues in the CDR3. Germline V lookup: CDR1 LGHDT, CDR2 YNNKEL (reference sequence). This CDR3 is CASSRTGRAYGYTF. The CDR3 DNA is TGTGCCAGCAGCCGTACAGGGCGAGCCTATGGCTACACCTTC.

The genes are TRBV30 and TRBJ2-5; 7 nucleotides align to TRBD1. The V gene's germline CDR1 is GTSNPN and CDR2 SVGIG (reference sequence). V was pared by 5 bases and J by 5 bases, with 11 bases of the junction left unmatched. The CDR3 has 14 amino acids. CDR3 residues: CAWGTIGGAETQYF. The DNA of the CDR3 is TGTGCCTGGGGGACCATAGGGGGCGCTGAGACCCAGTACTTC. Drawing the rest from reference TRBV30 and TRBJ2-5, the complete variable domain is SQTIHQWPATLVQPVGSPLSLECTVEGTSNPNLYWYRQAAGRGLQLLFYSVGIGQISSEVPQNLSASRPQDRQFILSSKKLLLSDSGFYLCAWGTIGGAETQYFGPGTRLLVL.

The V call is TRBV14, the J call TRBJ1-1; a possible D gene is TRBD1 (6 bases). The CDR3 runs to 15 residues. V was pared by 1 base and J by 6 bases, with 15 bases between. CDR1 is SGHDN, CDR2 FVKESK, per germline. The CDR3 region is CASSQVPAGTSEAFF. The CDR3 DNA sequence: TGTGCCAGCAGCCAAGTGCCCGCAGGGACATCTGAAGCTTTCTTT.

The V gene is TRBV6-5, the J gene TRBJ1-5, with a weak D call TRBD1 (6 bases). Trimming took 5 bases from V and 4 from J, leaving 15 bases between them. This CDR3 has 15 residues. Per germline, CDR1 MNHEY and CDR2 SVGAGI. The CDR3 DNA reads as TGTGCCAGCAGTACAGGGACACGGGCTAATCAGCCCCAGCATTTT. It translates to CASSTGTRANQPQHF.

This rearrangement joins TRBV27 to TRBJ1-4; D is ambiguous. Trimming left V 8 bases short and J 8 bases short, with 9 bases between. Germline V gene sequence: CDR1 MNHEY, CDR2 SMNVEV (reference sequence). The CDR3 extends over 11 amino acids. CDR3 sequence reads: CASGGVEKLFF. CDR3 coding DNA: TGTGCCAGCGGAGGAGTCGAAAAACTGTTTTTT.

V and J are TRBV19 and TRBJ2-1; 11 nucleotides match TRBD2. This CDR3 is built from 15 residues. CDR1 is LNHDA, CDR2 SQIVND, per germline (reference sequence). V was clipped by 5 bases and J by 2 bases; unmatched bases: 2. DNA of the CDR3: TGTGCCAGTAGTGATAGCGGGGGGGCCTACAATGAGCAGTTCTTC. Its translation is CASSDSGGAYNEQFF.

The chain joins TRBV7-2 to TRBJ1-6, with D hard to call. The CDR3 is 15 amino acids. The germline CDR1 and CDR2 sequences are SGHTA and FQGNSA. V lost 5 bases, J lost 7 bases, and 15 bases lay in between. The CDR3 spells CASSPYSIVNSPLHF. The CDR3 coding sequence is TGTGCCAGCAGCCCATACAGCATTGTGAATTCACCCCTCCACTTT.

V gene TRBV5-6 combines with J gene TRBJ1-4; D is ambiguous. This CDR3 spans 14 amino acids. The germline gives CDR1 SGHDT, CDR2 YYEEEE. Trimming left V 5 bases short and J 7 bases short, with 15 bases between. CDR3 sequence reads: CASRGWGRGEKLFF. CDR3 nucleotides: TGTGCCAGCAGGGGTTGGGGTCGGGGTGAAAAACTGTTTTTT.

J is TRBJ2-2 and V is TRBV7-2; D uncertain. The CDR3 is 16 amino acids. V was cut by 4 bases and J by 2 bases, with 14 bases left in between. CDR1 and CDR2 from the germline V gene are SGHTA and FQGNSA. The CDR3 coding sequence is TGTGCCAGCAGCTCCTATCAGAGACTCAACACCGGGGAGCTGTTTTTT. Translation: CASSSYQRLNTGELFF.

The chain is built from TRBV16 and TRBJ1-2; the D is unclear. With 0 bases removed from V and 3 bases from J, the gap between germline ends came to 5 bases. Germline V gives CDR1 KGHSY, CDR2 FQNENV. The CDR3 runs to 13 residues. DNA of the CDR3: TGTGCCAGCAGCCAATCTCGGGACTATGGCTACACCTTC. Its translation is CASSQSRDYGYTF.

The chain carries TRBV7-9 and TRBJ2-1, with 12 bases matching TRBD2. The germline CDR1 and CDR2 sequences are SEHNR and FQNEAQ (reference sequence). This CDR3 spans 14 amino acids. Germline trimming cut 8 bases from V and 4 bases from J; bases unmatched to any gene: 3. The CDR3 here is CASRGLAGYNEQFF. The CDR3 nucleotides are TGTGCCAGCCGGGGACTAGCGGGTTACAATGAGCAGTTCTTC.